The present T cell receptor beta chain was sequenced within a study of tumor-infiltrating lymphocytes in localized non-small cell lung cancer. The assay was immunoSEQ multiplex PCR, and TCRdb's table has in-frame clones only and misses some. The sample yields about 7,500 clones, about 60% seen once. With 0 bases clipped from V and 6 bases from J, the junction kept 8 bases outside the gene matches. The CDR3 sequence is 16 residues long. CDR1 and CDR2 (germline): MGHRA, YSYEKL. V gene TRBV4-1 combines with J gene TRBJ1-2, with 9 bases that match TRBD1. The material sequenced was uninvolved lung tissue not adjacent to the tumor. The sequence was obtained from a human donor with non-small cell lung cancer. Written as DNA, the CDR3 is TGCGCCAGCAGCCAAGAGATCACAGGGGGCGTGGATGGCTACACCTTC. This codes for CASSQEITGGVDGYTF.